This TCR beta chain is from a study of OX40 agonist ivuxolimab in advanced cancers. Study as a whole: Three dose-escalation patients had partial responses: one with hepatocellular carcinoma and two with cutaneous melanoma. General study points: CD8+ T cells were the subset that, on average, had more expanded clones than CD4+.

Repertoires were generated with immunoSEQ multiplex PCR, while TCRdb's copy carries only in-frame clones and drops some. The sample records about 100,000 clones, 84% being singletons. With respect to this clone: Its specificity is unknown.

Germline V CDR1 and CDR2: LGHNA, YSLEER. CDR3 length: 17 amino acids. The ends lost 0 bases at V and 2 bases at J; junction bases unmatched: 6. The material was CD4+ or CD8+ T cells sorted from blood, obtained in a trial of the OX40 agonist ivuxolimab. The TCR was taken from an adult with an advanced solid tumor such as melanoma, head and neck, liver or kidney cancer. This chain connects TRBV4-3 to TRBJ2-3; 9 positions agree with TRBD2. CDR3 region: CASSQDPAGGYTDTQYF. CDR3 nucleotides: TGCGCCAGCAGCCAAGATCCAGCGGGGGGTTACACAGATACGCAGTATTTT.